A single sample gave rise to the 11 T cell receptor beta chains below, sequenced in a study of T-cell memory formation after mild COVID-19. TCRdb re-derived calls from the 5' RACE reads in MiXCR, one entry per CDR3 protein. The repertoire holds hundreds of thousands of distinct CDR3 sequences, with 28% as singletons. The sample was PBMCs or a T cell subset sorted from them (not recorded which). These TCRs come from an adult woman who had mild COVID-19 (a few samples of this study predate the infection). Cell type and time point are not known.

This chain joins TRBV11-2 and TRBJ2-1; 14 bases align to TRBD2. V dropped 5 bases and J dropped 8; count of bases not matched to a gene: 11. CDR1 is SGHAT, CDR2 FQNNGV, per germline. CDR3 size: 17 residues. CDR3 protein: CASSPWGRLAGGYEQFF. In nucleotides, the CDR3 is TGTGCCAGCAGCCCATGGGGTCGACTAGCGGGAGGGTATGAGCAGTTCTTC.

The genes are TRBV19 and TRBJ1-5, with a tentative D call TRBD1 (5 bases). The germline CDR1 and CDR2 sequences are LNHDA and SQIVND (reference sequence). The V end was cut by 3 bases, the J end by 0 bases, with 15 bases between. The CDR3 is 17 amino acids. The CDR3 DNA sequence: TGTGCCAGTAGTATTAGGGCAAGGGGTGATAGCAATCAGCCCCAGCATTTT. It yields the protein CASSIRARGDSNQPQHF.

CDR3 residues: CASSLSLTSGQTLQETQYF. DNA of the CDR3: TGCGCCAGCAGCTTGTCTTTGACCTCGGGGCAGACACTTCAAGAGACCCAGTACTTC. The J gene is TRBJ2-5, the V gene TRBV5-1; D is tentatively TRBD1 or TRBD2 (5 bases each). The V gene lost 1 base and the J gene lost 2 bases, with 24 bases spanning the gap. This CDR3 spans 19 amino acids. The germline CDR1 and CDR2 sequences are SGHRS and YFSETQ.

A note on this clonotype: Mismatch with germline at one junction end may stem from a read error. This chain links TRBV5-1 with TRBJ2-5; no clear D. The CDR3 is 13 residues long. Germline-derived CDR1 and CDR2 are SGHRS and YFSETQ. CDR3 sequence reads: CAGSPGLQETQYF. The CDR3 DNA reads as TGCGCCGGCAGCCCGGGTCTCCAAGAGACCCAGTACTTC.

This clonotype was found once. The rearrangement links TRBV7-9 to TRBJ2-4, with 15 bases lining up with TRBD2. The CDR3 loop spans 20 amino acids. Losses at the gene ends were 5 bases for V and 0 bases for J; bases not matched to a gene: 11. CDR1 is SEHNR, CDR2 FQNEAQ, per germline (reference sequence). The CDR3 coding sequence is TGTGCCAGCAGCGCGAGGACTAGCGGGAGGGCCGGAGGAGCCAAAAACATTCAGTACTTC. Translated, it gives CASSARTSGRAGGAKNIQYF.

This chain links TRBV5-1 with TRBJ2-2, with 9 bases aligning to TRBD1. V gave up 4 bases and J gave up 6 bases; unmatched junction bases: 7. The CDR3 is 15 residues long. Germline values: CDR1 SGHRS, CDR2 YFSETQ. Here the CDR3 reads CASSLPQGAAGELFF. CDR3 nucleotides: TGCGCCAGCAGCCTCCCACAGGGGGCGGCCGGGGAGCTGTTTTTT.

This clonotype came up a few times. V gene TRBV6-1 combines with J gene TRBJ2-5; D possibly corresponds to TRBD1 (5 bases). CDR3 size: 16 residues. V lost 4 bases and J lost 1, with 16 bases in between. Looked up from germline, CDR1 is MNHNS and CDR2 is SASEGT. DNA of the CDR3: TGTGCCAGCAGTGTAACCCCTACAGGACCCCAAGAGACCCAGTACTTC. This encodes CASSVTPTGPQETQYF.

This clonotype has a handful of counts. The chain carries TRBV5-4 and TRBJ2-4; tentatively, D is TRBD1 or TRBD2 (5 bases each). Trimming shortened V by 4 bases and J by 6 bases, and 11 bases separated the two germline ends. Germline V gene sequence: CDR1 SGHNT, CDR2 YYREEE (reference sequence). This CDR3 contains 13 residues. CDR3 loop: CASSPGRVNIQYF. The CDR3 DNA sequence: TGTGCCAGCAGCCCGGGACGCGTAAACATTCAGTACTTC.

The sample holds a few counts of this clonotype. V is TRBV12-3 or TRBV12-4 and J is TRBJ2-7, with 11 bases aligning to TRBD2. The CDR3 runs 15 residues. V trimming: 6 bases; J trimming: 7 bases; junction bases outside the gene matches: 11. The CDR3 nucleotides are TGTGCCAGCAGCCCGACTAGCGGGGCAGTAGGGGAGCAGTACTTC. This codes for CASSPTSGAVGEQYF.

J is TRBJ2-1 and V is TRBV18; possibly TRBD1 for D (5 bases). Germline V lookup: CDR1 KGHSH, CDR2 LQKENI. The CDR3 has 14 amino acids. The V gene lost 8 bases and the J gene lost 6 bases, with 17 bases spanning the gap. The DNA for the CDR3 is TGTGCCAGCGGTCTCCTCTCTCAGGGCAATGAGCAGTTCTTC. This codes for CASGLLSQGNEQFF.

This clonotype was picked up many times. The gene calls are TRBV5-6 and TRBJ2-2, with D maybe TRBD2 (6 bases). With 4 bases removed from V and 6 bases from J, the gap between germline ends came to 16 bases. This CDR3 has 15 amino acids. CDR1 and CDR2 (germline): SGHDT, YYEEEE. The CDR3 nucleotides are TGTGCCAGCAGCCCGTCGGGACTGATCGCCGGGGAGCTGTTTTTT. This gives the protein CASSPSGLIAGELFF.